This is a list of T cell receptor beta chains from one sample in a study of CD8+ T cells in alopecia areata. Measured with immunoSEQ multiplex PCR; TCRdb has only the in-frame clones, and not every one. The sample lists approximately 210,000 clones, around 60% seen once, with approximately 3.4% in the top ten. Sequenced here: CD4+ T cells sorted from blood, sampled at week 4, from a patient treated with tofacitinib. The receptor source for this set is a human donor with alopecia areata. Both conserved end residues are part of each CDR3. Each record gives: D gene, clone size, J gene, V gene, CDR3 protein, CDR3 DNA. The D gene is left open where the match is weak. Size values are once, few and many counts, or a class for expanded clones, and some rows have none.

>-|-|TRBJ1-5|TRBV30
CAWSVGQTSNQPQHF
TGTGCCTGGAGTGTCGGACAGACTAGCAATCAGCCCCAGCATTTT
>-|few|TRBJ2-1|TRBV15
CATSAYDEQFF
TGTGCCACCAGCGCCTATGATGAGCAGTTCTTC
>-|-|TRBJ1-2|TRBV29-1
CSVGVRGGGGYTF
TGCAGCGTTGGAGTCCGGGGGGGTGGAGGCTACACCTTC
>-|-|TRBJ1-1|TRBV30
CAWSVYSVEAFF
TGTGCCTGGAGTGTATATTCAGTTGAAGCTTTCTTT
>-|-|TRBJ1-1|TRBV5-1
CASSKDGSNTEAFF
TGCGCCAGCAGCAAGGATGGATCGAACACTGAAGCTTTCTTT
>-|-|TRBJ1-1|TRBV6-1
CASSEQVNTEAFF
TGTGCCAGCAGTGAACAGGTGAACACTGAAGCTTTCTTT
>-|-|TRBJ1-2|TRBV19
CASSTQAGGGYTF
TGTGCCAGTAGTACTCAAGCGGGTGGTGGCTACACCTTC
>-|-|TRBJ1-2|TRBV29-1
CSVGGRYDGYTF
TGCAGCGTCGGGGGGAGGTATGATGGCTACACCTTC
>TRBD1|-|TRBJ1-1|TRBV30
CAWSPWWTGGVNTEAFF
TGTGCCTGGAGTCCTTGGTGGACAGGGGGTGTGAACACTGAAGCTTTCTTT
>-|few|TRBJ1-5|TRBV30
CAWSEGSLYGQPQHF
TGTGCCTGGAGTGAGGGGTCTTTGTACGGTCAGCCCCAGCATTTT
>-|-|TRBJ1-2|TRBV5-1
CASSLLAGNGYTF
TGCGCCAGCAGCTTGTTGGCAGGGAATGGCTACACCTTC
>-|-|TRBJ2-1|TRBV4-3
CASSHHKYNEQFF
TGCGCCAGCAGCCATCACAAATACAATGAGCAGTTCTTC
>-|-|TRBJ1-1|TRBV7-9
CASSFGTGFDTEAFF
TGTGCCAGCAGCTTTGGCACGGGGTTTGACACTGAAGCTTTCTTT
>TRBD2|-|TRBJ2-1|TRBV4-2
CASSQDRAGGKNEQFF
TGTGCCAGCAGCCAAGATAGGGCGGGGGGGAAGAATGAGCAGTTCTTC
>-|-|TRBJ2-5|TRBV4-2
CASSPSYQETQYF
TGTGCCAGCAGCCCCAGCTACCAAGAGACCCAGTACTTC
>-|-|TRBJ1-2|TRBV2
CASSEVGLGQSSGYTF
TGTGCCAGCAGTGAAGTGGGGCTCGGACAGTCGTCGGGCTACACCTTC
>-|-|TRBJ2-7|TRBV10-3
CAITGDNFDEQYF
TGTGCCATCACGGGGGATAATTTCGACGAGCAGTACTTC
>-|-|TRBJ2-1|TRBV11-2
CASSLVHGAGEQFF
TGTGCCAGCAGCTTAGTCCATGGGGCAGGTGAGCAGTTCTTC
>TRBD1|-|TRBJ1-1|TRBV2
CASNGQGVGTEAFF
TGTGCCAGCAACGGACAGGGGGTTGGCACTGAAGCTTTCTTT
>-|-|TRBJ2-3|TRBV6-5
CASSRDRDPTDTQYF
TGTGCCAGCAGTCGAGACCGGGATCCCACAGATACGCAGTATTTT
>TRBD2|once|TRBJ2-3|TRBV5-1
CASSLGGTTSTDTQYF
TGCGCCAGCAGCTTGGGCGGGACTACCTCCACAGATACGCAGTATTTT
>TRBD2|-|TRBJ2-1|TRBV28
CASRGGPSYNEQFF
TGTGCCAGCCGCGGGGGGCCATCCTACAATGAGCAGTTCTTC
>-|-|TRBJ1-1|TRBV27
CASTLAYGNTEAFF
TGTGCCAGCACCTTGGCGTATGGGAACACTGAAGCTTTCTTT
>-|-|TRBJ2-2|TRBV2
CASRGLPNTGELFF
TGTGCCAGCAGGGGACTTCCGAACACCGGGGAGCTGTTTTTT
>TRBD1|few|TRBJ1-5|TRBV5-1
CASSPGGDNQPQHF
TGCGCCAGCTCCCCAGGGGGCGACAATCAGCCCCAGCATTTT
>TRBD1|-|TRBJ2-2|TRBV15
CATRDRAHTGELFF
TGTGCCACCCGGGACAGGGCTCACACCGGGGAGCTGTTTTTT
>-|-|TRBJ2-1|TRBV9
CASSGYNEQFF
TGTGCCAGCAGCGGGTACAATGAGCAGTTCTTC
>-|-|TRBJ2-5|TRBV27
CASSLMASGTQYF
TGTGCCAGCAGTTTGATGGCCAGTGGGACCCAGTACTTC
>TRBD1|few|TRBJ2-3|TRBV30
CAWSVRMGGTGARTDTQYF
TGTGCCTGGAGTGTACGAATGGGGGGGACAGGGGCTCGCACAGATACGCAGTATTTT
>-|-|TRBJ1-6|TRBV6-5
CASRTQGHSPLHF
TGTGCCAGCCGGACACAGGGACATTCACCCCTCCACTTT
>-|-|TRBJ1-2|TRBV7-9
CASTRPNYRDNYGYTF
TGTGCCAGCACCCGACCCAACTACAGGGATAACTATGGCTACACCTTC
>TRBD1|few|TRBJ2-7|TRBV29-1
CSVGPGTGVSYEQYF
TGCAGCGTCGGACCCGGGACAGGCGTATCCTACGAGCAGTACTTC
>-|-|TRBJ1-2|TRBV5-1
CASSLRTNYGYTF
TGCGCCAGCAGCTTGCGGACCAACTATGGCTACACCTTC
>-|-|TRBJ1-6|TRBV29-1
CSVAREVGSPLHF
TGCAGCGTTGCCCGGGAGGTCGGTTCACCCCTCCACTTT
>TRBD1|-|TRBJ1-5|TRBV29-1
CSAATGDGNQPQHF
TGCAGCGCAGCGACAGGGGACGGCAATCAGCCCCAGCATTTT
>-|few|TRBJ1-5|TRBV20-1
CSGGGNQPQHF
TGCAGTGGGGGAGGGAATCAGCCCCAGCATTTT
>-|few|TRBJ1-5|TRBV10-3
CASGWGDNQPQHF
TGTGCCTCCGGTTGGGGGGACAATCAGCCCCAGCATTTT
>-|many|TRBJ1-2|TRBV6-5
CASSNSGYGYTF
TGTGCCAGCAGTAACTCGGGGTATGGCTACACCTTC
>-|few|TRBJ2-1|TRBV5-1
CASSLEGSLAYNEQFF
TGCGCCAGCAGCTTGGAGGGGAGTCTAGCCTACAATGAGCAGTTCTTC
>-|few|TRBJ2-3|TRBV7-9
CASSLDRTSTDTQYF
TGTGCCAGCAGCTTAGACCGAACTAGCACAGATACGCAGTATTTT
>-|-|TRBJ2-7|TRBV7-9
CASSLEGGSGTGRYEQYF
TGTGCCAGCAGCTTAGAAGGGGGTAGCGGCACAGGACGCTACGAGCAGTACTTC